Detailed here is one T cell receptor beta chain. Which antigen it targets is not known. No base-level quality is on record; no much larger clone is a single base apart. The sample is drawn from a study of T-cell reconstitution after alpha-beta-depleted transplantation in children (TCRdb year 2016). For the wider study: Using TCR repertoire profiling, the study quantitatively followed how T-cell immune reconstitution unfolded in children after TCRalphabeta/CD19-depleted allogeneic hematopoietic cell transplantation.

Broader findings and caveats from the paper: The high TCRbeta diversity at day 60 in some patients was ascribed to recipient T cells and intrathymic progenitors that had survived conditioning. About two months after transplant, the apparently early recovery of alphabetaT-cell counts reportedly depended on just several hundred clones that had expanded rapidly and came from non-depleted graft cells. Over subsequent months, a decline in hyperexpanded clone frequencies was noted, and after one year, T-cell counts and TCRbeta diversity were mostly ascribed to newly produced T cells.

The treatment or condition label here, explained by the study, means: allogeneic hematopoietic cell transplantation with graft depleted of TCRalphabeta T cells and CD19 B cells. The transplant recipients were children given TCRalphabeta/CD19-depleted allogeneic hematopoietic cell grafts. From the cysteine up to the phenylalanine, the CDR3 has a length of 14 residues. Only the CDR3 DNA stays, 42 bases, in frame from base 1. V sheds 3 bases and J sheds 5 bases, leaving 11 bases between their ends. The library was built by means of PCR. Sequencing was performed on an Illumina HiSeq 2500. TCR library preparation used molecular barcoding, with unique molecular identifiers applied to normalize quantification of the TCRbeta repertoire. The public reads were reprocessed in TCRdb via fastp at Q25 and MiXCR, keeping in-frame beta chains. Records with the same CDR3 protein are collapsed into one entry carrying the most frequent genes and DNA. The sample contains roughly 570,000 distinct CDR3 sequences, over 20% of them found a single time. The ten largest clonotypes hold 30% to 45% of the sample.

The sequence was collected from a boy younger than two with Wiskott-Aldrich syndrome, due to receive a stem cell transplant. This chain joins TRBV12-3 or TRBV12-4 to TRBJ1-5, and the D gene may be TRBD1, 5 bases matching. The sequencing used PBMCs, collected before TCRalphabeta/CD19-depleted stem cell transplant. The CDR3 protein is CASSLFWGDQPQHF. The bases read TGTGCCAGCAGTTTGTTTTGGGGGGATCAGCCCCAGCATTTT.